The subject of this entry is one TCR beta chain. Its specificity is unknown. The sample comes from a study of PD-1 blockade in classical Hodgkin lymphoma. Overall study results and limits: Why the repertoires differ is still unclear, perhaps disease activity or prior therapy. Before treatment, TCR diversity in newly diagnosed patients was reportedly lower than in healthy donors. Patients who responded completely had about the same baseline diversity as newly diagnosed patients.

Method: immunoSEQ multiplex PCR; TCRdb's copy keeps in-frame clones and lacks some. The sample consists of some 62,000 clones, approximately 88% of them appearing once. Germline-derived CDR1 and CDR2 are SGHNT and YENEEA. The germline V and J ends were trimmed by 3 bases and 1 base, with 10 bases remaining between them. This CDR3 is built from 14 residues. Autologous stem cell transplantation was followed by relapse in every patient, and brentuximab vedotin exposure varied. This sequence joins TRBV11-3 and TRBJ2-7; a possible D gene is TRBD1 (6 bases). The receptor comes from a human donor with classical Hodgkin lymphoma. This specimen consisted of peripheral blood mononuclear cells (PBMCs), obtained at baseline. The CDR3 reads CASSFGRGSYEQYF. In nucleotides, the CDR3 is TGTGCCAGCAGCTTTGGCAGGGGTTCCTACGAGCAGTACTTC.